This record covers a single T cell receptor (beta chain). The data derive from a study of cytomegalovirus exposure and HLA in healthy donors. Germline CDR1 and CDR2: KGHSH and LQKENI. This CDR3 has 15 amino acids. The V end was cut by 6 bases, the J end by 2 bases, with 16 bases between. This PCR relied on a set of 60 Vbeta primers and 13 Jbeta primers. Using immunoSEQ multiplex PCR, the repertoire was profiled, and TCRdb retains in-frame clones only, with some absent. The profile shows 85,000 to 130,000 clones, 75% of them singletons. The sample comprised PBMCs. This chain uses TRBV18 with TRBJ1-2; tentative D call: TRBD1 (5 bases). The receptor's source is a male donor in good health and CMV-seropositive. The CDR3 nucleotides read TGTGCCAGCTCGCCGACAGTTGGATCAAACTATGGCTACACCTTC. Translating it yields CASSPTVGSNYGYTF.